This T cell receptor beta chain comes out of a study of T cell responses to AZD1222 COVID-19 vaccine. Study background: Pooled in the analysis were second doses at about 4 or about 12 weeks.

Study-wide results and caveats: The CD4 TCRs associated with vaccination extended across spike and predominated at 160-218 and 743-854.

V gave up 5 bases and J gave up 9 bases, with 20 bases separating them. CDR1 and CDR2 from the germline V gene are SEHNR and FQNEAQ (reference sequence). CDR3 length: 15 amino acids. Points on this clone: Its antigen is undetermined.

Sequenced by immunoSEQ multiplex PCR; TCRdb stores in-frame clones only, minus some. The sample includes roughly 56,000 clones, 80% to 90% of them seen just once. The sequencing used peripheral blood, collected on day 0 of AZD1222 vaccination. The source of this sequence is an adult in good health. The chain has TRBV7-9 and TRBJ2-1; possible D gene TRBD1, 5 bases. The CDR3 nucleotides are TGTGCCAGCAGCCTAACCAACAGGAGAAGAATTGAGCAGTTCTTC. This translates into CASSLTNRRRIEQFF.